This T cell receptor beta chain was retrieved from a study of T cell responses to AZD1222 COVID-19 vaccine. Sequencing used immunoSEQ multiplex PCR; TCRdb keeps in-frame clones, though not all of them. The table has more than 85,000 clones, roughly nine tenths seen once. V was trimmed by 2 bases and J by 2 bases, leaving 14 bases between them. The CDR3 sequence is 16 residues long. Germline CDR1 reads SGHDT; CDR2 reads YYEEEE. The J gene is TRBJ1-5, the V gene TRBV5-6; D is unresolved. This receptor was obtained from an adult in good health. This specimen was peripheral blood, taken on day 0 of AZD1222 vaccination. As DNA, the CDR3 is TGTGCCAGCAGCTTATCGGGATTTTGGGGCAATCAGCCCCAGCATTTT. It translates to CASSLSGFWGNQPQHF.